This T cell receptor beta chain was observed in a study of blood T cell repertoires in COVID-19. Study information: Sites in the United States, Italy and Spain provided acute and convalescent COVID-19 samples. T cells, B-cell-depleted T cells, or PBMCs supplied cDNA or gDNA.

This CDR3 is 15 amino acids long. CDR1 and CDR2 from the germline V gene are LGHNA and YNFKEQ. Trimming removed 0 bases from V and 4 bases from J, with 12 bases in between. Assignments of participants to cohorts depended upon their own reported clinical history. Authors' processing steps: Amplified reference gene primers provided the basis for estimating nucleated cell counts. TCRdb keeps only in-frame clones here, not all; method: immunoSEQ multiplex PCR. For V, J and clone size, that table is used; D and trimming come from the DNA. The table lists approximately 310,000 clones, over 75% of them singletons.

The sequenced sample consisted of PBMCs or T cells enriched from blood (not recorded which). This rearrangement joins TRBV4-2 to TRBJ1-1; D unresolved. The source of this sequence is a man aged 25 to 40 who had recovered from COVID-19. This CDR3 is CASSQEPRIGTEAFF. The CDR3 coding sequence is TGTGCCAGCAGCCAAGAACCGCGGATAGGCACTGAAGCTTTCTTT.